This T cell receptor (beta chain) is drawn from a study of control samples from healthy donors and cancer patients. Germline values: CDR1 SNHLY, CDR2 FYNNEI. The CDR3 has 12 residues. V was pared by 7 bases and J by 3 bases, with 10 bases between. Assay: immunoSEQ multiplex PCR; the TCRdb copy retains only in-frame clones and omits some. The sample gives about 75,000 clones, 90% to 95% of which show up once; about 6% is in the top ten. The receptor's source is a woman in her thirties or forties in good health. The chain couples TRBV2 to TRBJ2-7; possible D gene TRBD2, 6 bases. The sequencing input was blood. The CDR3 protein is CASMGLRYEQYF. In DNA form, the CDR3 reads TGTGCCAGCATGGGACTTCGCTACGAGCAGTACTTC.